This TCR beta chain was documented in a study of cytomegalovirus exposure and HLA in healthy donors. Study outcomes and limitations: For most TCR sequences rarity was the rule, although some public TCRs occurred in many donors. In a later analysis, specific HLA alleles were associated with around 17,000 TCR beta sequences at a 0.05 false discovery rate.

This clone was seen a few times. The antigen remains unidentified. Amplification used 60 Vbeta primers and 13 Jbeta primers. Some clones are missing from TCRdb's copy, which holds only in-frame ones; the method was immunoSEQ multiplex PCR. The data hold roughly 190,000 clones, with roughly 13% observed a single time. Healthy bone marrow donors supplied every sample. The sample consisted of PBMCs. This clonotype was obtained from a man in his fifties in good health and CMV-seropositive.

The DNA for the CDR3 is TGTGCCAGCTCAGCCGACAGCCGGGAGACCCAGTACTTC. This sequence encodes CASSADSRETQYF. This chain connects TRBV18 to TRBJ2-5; possible D gene TRBD1, 5 bases. The CDR3 is made up of 13 amino acids. Between the trimmed V and J ends, which lost 5 bases and 5 bases, there was a span of 12 bases. The germline V gene has CDR1 KGHSH and CDR2 LQKENI.